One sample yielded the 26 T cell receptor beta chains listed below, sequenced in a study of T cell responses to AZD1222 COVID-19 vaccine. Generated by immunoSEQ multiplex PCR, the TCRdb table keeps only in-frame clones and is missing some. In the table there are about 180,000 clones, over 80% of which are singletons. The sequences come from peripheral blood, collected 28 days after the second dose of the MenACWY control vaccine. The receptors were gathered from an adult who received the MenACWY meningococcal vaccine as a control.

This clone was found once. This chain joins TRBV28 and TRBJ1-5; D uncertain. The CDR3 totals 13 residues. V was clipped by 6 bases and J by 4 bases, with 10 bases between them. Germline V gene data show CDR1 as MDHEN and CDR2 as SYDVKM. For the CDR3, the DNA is TGTGCCAGCAGCCTAAGAGAAAATCAGCCCCAGCATTTT. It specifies CASSLRENQPQHF.

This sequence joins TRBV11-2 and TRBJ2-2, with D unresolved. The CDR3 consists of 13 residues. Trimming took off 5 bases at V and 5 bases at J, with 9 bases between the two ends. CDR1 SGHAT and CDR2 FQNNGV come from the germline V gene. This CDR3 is CASSLLKTGELFF. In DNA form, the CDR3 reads TGTGCCAGCAGCCTGCTCAAGACCGGGGAGCTGTTTTTT.

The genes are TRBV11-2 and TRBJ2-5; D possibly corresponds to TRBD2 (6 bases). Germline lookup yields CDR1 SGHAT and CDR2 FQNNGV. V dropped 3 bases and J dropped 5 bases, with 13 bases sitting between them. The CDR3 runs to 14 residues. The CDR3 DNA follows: TGTGCCAGCAGCTTCTGGCGGGAAGAGGAGACCCAGTACTTC. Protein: CASSFWREEETQYF. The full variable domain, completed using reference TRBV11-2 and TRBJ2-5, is EAGVAQSPRYKIIEKRQSVAFWCNPISGHATLYWYQQILGQGPKLLIQFQNNGVVDDSQLPKDRFSAERLKGVDSTLKIQPAKLEDSAVYLCASSFWREEETQYFGPGTRLLVL.

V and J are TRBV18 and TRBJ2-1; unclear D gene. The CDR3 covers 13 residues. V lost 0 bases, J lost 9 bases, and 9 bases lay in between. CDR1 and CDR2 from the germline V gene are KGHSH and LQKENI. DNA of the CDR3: TGTGCCAGCTCACCACCGAGCCGCACTGAGCAGTTCTTC. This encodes CASSPPSRTEQFF.

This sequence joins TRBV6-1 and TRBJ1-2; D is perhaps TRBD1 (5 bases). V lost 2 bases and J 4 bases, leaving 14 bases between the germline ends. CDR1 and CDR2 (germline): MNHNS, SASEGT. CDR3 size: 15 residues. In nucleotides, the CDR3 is TGTGCCAGCAGTGAAAGGCGGGGGAGCTTCTATGGCTACACCTTC. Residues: CASSERRGSFYGYTF.

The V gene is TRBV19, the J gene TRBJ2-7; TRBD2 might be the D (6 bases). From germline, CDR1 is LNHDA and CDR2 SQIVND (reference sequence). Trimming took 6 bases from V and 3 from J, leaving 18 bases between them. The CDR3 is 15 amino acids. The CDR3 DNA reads TGTGCCAGTAGCGCTGGGCGGGGTGACCTCTACGAGCAGTACTTC. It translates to CASSAGRGDLYEQYF.

The CDR3, as DNA: TGTGCCAGCAGCACCCGGGGGGGAGGGACAGATACGCAGTATTTT. It is translated as CASSTRGGGTDTQYF. This sequence joins TRBV9 and TRBJ2-3; 8 nucleotides align to TRBD2. Germline assignment: CDR1 SGDLS and CDR2 YYNGEE. V gave up 4 bases and J gave up 3 bases; unmatched junction bases: 7. CDR3 length: 15 residues.

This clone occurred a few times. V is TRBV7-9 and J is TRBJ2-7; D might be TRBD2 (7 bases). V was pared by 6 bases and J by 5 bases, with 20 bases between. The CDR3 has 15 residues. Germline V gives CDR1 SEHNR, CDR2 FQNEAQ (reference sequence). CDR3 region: CASSIRRGADHEQYF. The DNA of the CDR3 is TGTGCCAGCAGTATAAGACGGGGGGCTGATCACGAGCAGTACTTC.

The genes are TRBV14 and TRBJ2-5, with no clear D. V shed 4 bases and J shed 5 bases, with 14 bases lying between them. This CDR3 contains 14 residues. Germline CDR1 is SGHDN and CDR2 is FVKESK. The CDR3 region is CASSLYGSGETQYF. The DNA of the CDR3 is TGTGCCAGCAGCCTCTACGGGTCTGGGGAGACCCAGTACTTC.

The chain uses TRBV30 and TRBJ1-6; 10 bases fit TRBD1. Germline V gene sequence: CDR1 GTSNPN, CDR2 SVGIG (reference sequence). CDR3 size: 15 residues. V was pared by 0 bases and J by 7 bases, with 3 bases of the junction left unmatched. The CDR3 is CAWSVQGQGNSPLHF. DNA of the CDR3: TGTGCCTGGAGTGTACAGGGACAGGGGAATTCACCCCTCCACTTT.

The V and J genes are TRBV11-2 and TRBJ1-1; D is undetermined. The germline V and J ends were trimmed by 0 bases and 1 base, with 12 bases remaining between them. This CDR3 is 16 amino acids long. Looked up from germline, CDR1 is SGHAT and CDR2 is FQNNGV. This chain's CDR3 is CASSLDYGERNTEAFF. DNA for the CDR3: TGTGCCAGCAGCTTAGATTACGGGGAGAGGAACACTGAAGCTTTCTTT. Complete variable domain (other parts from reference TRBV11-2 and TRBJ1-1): EAGVAQSPRYKIIEKRQSVAFWCNPISGHATLYWYQQILGQGPKLLIQFQNNGVVDDSQLPKDRFSAERLKGVDSTLKIQPAKLEDSAVYLCASSLDYGERNTEAFFGQGTRLTVV.

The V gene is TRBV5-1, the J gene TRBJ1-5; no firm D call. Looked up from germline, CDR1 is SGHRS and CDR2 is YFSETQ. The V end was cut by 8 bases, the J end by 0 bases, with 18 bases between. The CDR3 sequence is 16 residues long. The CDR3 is CARIKLDGDSNQPQHF. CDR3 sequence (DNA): TGCGCCAGAATTAAATTGGATGGGGATAGCAATCAGCCCCAGCATTTT. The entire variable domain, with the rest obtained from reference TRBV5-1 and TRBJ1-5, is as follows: KAGVTQTPRYLIKTRGQQVTLSCSPISGHRSVSWYQQTPGQGLQFLFEYFSETQRNKGNFPGRFSGRQFSNSRSEMNVSTLELGDSALYLCARIKLDGDSNQPQHFGDGTRLSIL.

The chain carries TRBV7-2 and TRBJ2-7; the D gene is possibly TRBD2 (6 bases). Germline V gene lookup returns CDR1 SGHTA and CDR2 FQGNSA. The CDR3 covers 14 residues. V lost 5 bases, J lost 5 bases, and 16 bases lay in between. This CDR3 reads CASSHGRGWDEQYF. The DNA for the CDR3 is TGTGCCAGCAGCCATGGACGGGGGTGGGACGAGCAGTACTTC. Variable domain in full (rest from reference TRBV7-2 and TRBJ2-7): GAGVSQSPSNKVTEKGKDVELRCDPISGHTALYWYRQSLGQGLEFLIYFQGNSAPDKSGLPSDRFSAERTGGSVSTLTIQRTQQEDSAVYLCASSHGRGWDEQYFGPGTRLTVT.

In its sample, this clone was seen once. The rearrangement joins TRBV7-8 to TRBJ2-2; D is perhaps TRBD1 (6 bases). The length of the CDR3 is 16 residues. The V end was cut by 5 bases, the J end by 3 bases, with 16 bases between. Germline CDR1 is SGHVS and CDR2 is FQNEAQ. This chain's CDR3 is CASSPGRAGDTGELFF. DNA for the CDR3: TGTGCCAGCAGCCCCGGCCGGGCAGGGGACACCGGGGAGCTGTTTTTT.

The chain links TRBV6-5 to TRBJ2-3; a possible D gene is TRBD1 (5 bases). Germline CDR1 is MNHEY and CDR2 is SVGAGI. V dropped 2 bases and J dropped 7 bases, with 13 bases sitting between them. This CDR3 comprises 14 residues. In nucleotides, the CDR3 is TGTGCCAGCAGTTACACCTTTTCAGGGCATACGCAGTATTTT. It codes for CASSYTFSGHTQYF.

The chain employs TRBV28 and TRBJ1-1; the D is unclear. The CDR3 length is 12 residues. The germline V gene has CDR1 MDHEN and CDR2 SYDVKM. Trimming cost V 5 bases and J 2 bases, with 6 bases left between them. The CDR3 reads CASSPDNTEAFF. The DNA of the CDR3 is TGTGCCAGCAGTCCTGACAACACTGAAGCTTTCTTT.

CDR3 coding DNA: TGTGCCAGCACCCCGGTCTCATGGGGCTATGGCTACACCTTC. It codes for CASTPVSWGYGYTF. The chain links TRBV2 to TRBJ1-2, with unresolved D. V shed 7 bases and J shed 4 bases, with 16 bases lying between them. Germline V gene sequence: CDR1 SNHLY, CDR2 FYNNEI. This CDR3 comprises 14 residues.

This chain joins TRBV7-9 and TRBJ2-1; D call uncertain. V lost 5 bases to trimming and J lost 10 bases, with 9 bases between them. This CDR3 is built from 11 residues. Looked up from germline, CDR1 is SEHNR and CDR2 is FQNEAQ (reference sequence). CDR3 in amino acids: CASSQDSEQFF. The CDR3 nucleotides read TGTGCCAGCAGCCAAGACTCCGAGCAGTTCTTC.

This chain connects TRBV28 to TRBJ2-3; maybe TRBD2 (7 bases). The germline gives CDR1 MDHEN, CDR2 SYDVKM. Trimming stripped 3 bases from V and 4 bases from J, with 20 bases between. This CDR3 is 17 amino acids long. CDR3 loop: CASSFFGGGGHADTQYF. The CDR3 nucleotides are TGTGCCAGCAGTTTCTTTGGTGGGGGGGGGCACGCAGATACGCAGTATTTT.

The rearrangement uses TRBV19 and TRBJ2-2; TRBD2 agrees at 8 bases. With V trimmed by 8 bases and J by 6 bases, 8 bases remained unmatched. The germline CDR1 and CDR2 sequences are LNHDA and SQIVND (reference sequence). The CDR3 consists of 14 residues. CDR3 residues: CASRPGLVPGELFF. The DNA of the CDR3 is TGTGCCAGTCGCCCGGGACTAGTCCCCGGGGAGCTGTTTTTT. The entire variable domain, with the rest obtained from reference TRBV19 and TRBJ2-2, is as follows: DGGITQSPKYLFRKEGQNVTLSCEQNLNHDAMYWYRQDPGQGLRLIYYSQIVNDFQKGDIAEGYSVSREKKESFPLTVTSAQKNPTAFYLCASRPGLVPGELFFGEGSRLTVL.

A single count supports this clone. The CDR3 DNA is TGTGCCAGCACCCAGGACAGGGTATACTATGGCTACACCTTC. Translating gives CASTQDRVYYGYTF. The chain combines TRBV28 with TRBJ1-2; 8 positions match TRBD1. Germline CDR1 and CDR2: MDHEN and SYDVKM. This CDR3 is 14 amino acids long. V trimming: 7 bases; J trimming: 3 bases; junction bases outside the gene matches: 7.

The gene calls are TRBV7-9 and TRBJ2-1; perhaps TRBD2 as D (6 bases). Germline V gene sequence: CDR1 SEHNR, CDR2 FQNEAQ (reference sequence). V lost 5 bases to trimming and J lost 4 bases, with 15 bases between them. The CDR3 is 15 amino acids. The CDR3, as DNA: TGTGCCAGCAGCACAATTCGGGACTTATACAATGAGCAGTTCTTC. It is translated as CASSTIRDLYNEQFF.

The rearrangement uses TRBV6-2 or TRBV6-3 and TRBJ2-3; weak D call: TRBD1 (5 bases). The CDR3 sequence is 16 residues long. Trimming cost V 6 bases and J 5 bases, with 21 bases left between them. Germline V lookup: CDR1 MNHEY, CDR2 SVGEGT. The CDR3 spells CASSQNIPRDRDTQYF. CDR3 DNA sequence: TGTGCCAGCAGCCAAAATATCCCCAGGGATAGAGATACGCAGTATTTT.

The CDR3: CATSDLGQGEAFF. For the CDR3, the DNA is TGTGCCACCAGTGATTTGGGACAGGGGGAAGCTTTCTTT. The J gene is TRBJ1-1, the V gene TRBV24-1; TRBD1 agrees at 9 bases. V was clipped by 0 bases and J by 8 bases; unmatched bases: 0. This CDR3 is 13 amino acids long. Germline values: CDR1 KGHDR, CDR2 SFDVKD.

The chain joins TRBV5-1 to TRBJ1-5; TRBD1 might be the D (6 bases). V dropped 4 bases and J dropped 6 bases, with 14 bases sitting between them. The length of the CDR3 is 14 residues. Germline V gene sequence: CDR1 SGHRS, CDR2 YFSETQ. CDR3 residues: CASSETGLAQPQHF. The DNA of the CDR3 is TGCGCCAGCAGCGAAACAGGGTTAGCTCAGCCCCAGCATTTT. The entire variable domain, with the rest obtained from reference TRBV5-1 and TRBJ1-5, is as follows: KAGVTQTPRYLIKTRGQQVTLSCSPISGHRSVSWYQQTPGQGLQFLFEYFSETQRNKGNFPGRFSGRQFSNSRSEMNVSTLELGDSALYLCASSETGLAQPQHFGDGTRLSIL.

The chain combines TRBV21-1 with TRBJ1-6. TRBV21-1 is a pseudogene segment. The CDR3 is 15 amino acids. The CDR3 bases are TGTGCCAGCAGCAAAGCTGGGGGAAGGGGTTCACCCCTCCACTTT. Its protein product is CASSKAGGRGSPLHF.